This entry concerns a single TCR beta chain. The assay was immunoSEQ multiplex PCR, and TCRdb's table has in-frame clones only and misses some. The table lists 200,000 to 250,000 clones, just under 95% of them singletons. This specimen comes from a study of control samples from healthy donors and cancer patients. Trimming shortened V by 0 bases and J by 3 bases, and 14 bases separated the two germline ends. CDR3 length equals 16 residues. Germline CDR1 reads LGHNA; CDR2 reads YNFKEQ. This sequence joins TRBV4-2 and TRBJ1-2, with D tentatively TRBD1 (6 bases). The TCR was taken from a man between 45 and 60 years old in good health. Sequencing input: blood. CDR3 DNA: TGTGCCAGCAGCCAAGATGGTCAGGGGAGTTACTATGGCTACACCTTC. It encodes CASSQDGQGSYYGYTF.